The 22 T cell receptor beta chains given below trace back to one sample, sequenced in a study of blood T cell repertoires in COVID-19. Data came from immunoSEQ multiplex PCR; TCRdb stores just in-frame clones and leaves some out. The sample includes over 150,000 clones, approximately 79% of them seen just once. Material for sequencing was peripheral blood. All receptors derive from a woman between 50 and 59 years old with acute or convalescent COVID-19.

The V call is TRBV6-6, the J call TRBJ2-7; 9 nucleotides match TRBD1. V lost 5 bases and J lost 4; bases outside the gene matches: 9. This CDR3 comprises 15 residues. From germline, CDR1 is MNHNY and CDR2 SVGAGI (reference sequence). CDR3 protein: CASSTPGQGGYEQYF. Here the CDR3 DNA reads TGTGCCAGCAGTACCCCGGGACAGGGCGGGTACGAGCAGTACTTC.

J is TRBJ2-3 and V is TRBV7-6, with D possibly being TRBD2 (6 bases). CDR1 SGHVS and CDR2 FNYEAQ come from the germline V gene. There are 16 residues in the CDR3. V was pared by 4 bases and J by 4 bases, with 18 bases between. The CDR3: CASSSLGDTGADTQYF. CDR3 DNA sequence: TGTGCCAGCAGCTCATTAGGTGACACGGGGGCAGATACGCAGTATTTT. Complete variable domain (other parts from reference TRBV7-6 and TRBJ2-3): GAGVSQSPRYKVTKRGQDVALRCDPISGHVSLYWYRQALGQGPEFLTYFNYEAQQDKSGLPNDRFSAERPEGSISTLTIQRTEQRDSAMYRCASSSLGDTGADTQYFGPGTRLTVL.

This sequence joins TRBV19 and TRBJ2-3, with D maybe TRBD1 (6 bases). Germline V gene sequence: CDR1 LNHDA, CDR2 SQIVND (reference sequence). Trimming shortened V by 8 bases and J by 2 bases, and 11 bases separated the two germline ends. The CDR3 is 13 amino acids. The CDR3 loop reads CASVGQLTDTQYF. As DNA, the CDR3 is TGTGCCAGTGTTGGACAGCTCACAGATACGCAGTATTTT. Together with reference TRBV19 and TRBJ2-3, the CDR3 gives the full variable domain: DGGITQSPKYLFRKEGQNVTLSCEQNLNHDAMYWYRQDPGQGLRLIYYSQIVNDFQKGDIAEGYSVSREKKESFPLTVTSAQKNPTAFYLCASVGQLTDTQYFGPGTRLTVL.

This clone was seen once. The CDR3 reads CASSSGDATNEKLFF. The DNA for the CDR3 is TGTGCCAGCTCGTCGGGGGATGCAACTAATGAAAAACTGTTTTTT. The chain is built from TRBV7-9 and TRBJ1-4, with TRBD1 as a possible D gene (5 bases). The CDR3 is made up of 15 amino acids. Germline CDR1 reads SEHNR; CDR2 reads FQNEAQ (reference sequence). The V end lost 8 bases, the J end lost 0 bases, and 13 bases lay between the germline ends.

The rearrangement joins TRBV6-1 to TRBJ2-7; 7 bases align to TRBD2. V lost 4 bases to trimming and J lost 0 bases; unmatched junction nucleotides: 6. Germline lookup yields CDR1 MNHNS and CDR2 SASEGT. CDR3 length: 15 residues. This chain's CDR3 is CASSVAGASSYEQYF. DNA for the CDR3: TGTGCCAGCAGTGTAGCGGGCGCTTCCTCCTACGAGCAGTACTTC.

This clone was detected only once. This sequence joins TRBV21-1 and TRBJ1-4. TRBV21-1 is reported as a pseudogene. The CDR3 totals 21 residues. The CDR3 reads CASSSGGFRLYPFATNEKLFF. In nucleotides, the CDR3 is TGTGCCAGCAGCAGTGGAGGCTTCAGGCTCTACCCCTTTGCAACTAATGAAAAACTGTTTTTT.

This chain connects TRBV11-3 to TRBJ2-3; D not certain. The length of the CDR3 is 12 residues. Germline CDR1 and CDR2: SGHNT and YENEEA. V was shortened by 0 bases and J by 9 bases, with 7 bases between the two germline ends. The CDR3 nucleotides read TGTGCCAGCAGCTTAGATCCCTTAACGCAGTATTTT. Its translation is CASSLDPLTQYF.

The chain employs TRBV28 and TRBJ1-2; 12 bases are a match to TRBD1. CDR3 length: 16 amino acids. V was clipped by 6 bases and J by 3 bases; unmatched bases: 8. CDR1 is MDHEN and CDR2 is SYDVKM in the germline V gene. The CDR3 spells CASSEAGTGGDYGYTF. CDR3 DNA: TGTGCCAGCAGCGAGGCCGGGACAGGGGGCGACTATGGCTACACCTTC.

V and J are TRBV5-5 and TRBJ1-4; D uncertain. The CDR3 consists of 16 residues. Trimming took 4 bases from V and 3 from J, leaving 16 bases between them. CDR1 is SGHKS, CDR2 YYEKEE, per germline (reference sequence). In DNA form, the CDR3 reads TGTGCCAGCAGCCTGAGGATAGAGAGTGCTAATGAAAAACTGTTTTTT. Its translation: CASSLRIESANEKLFF.

V gene TRBV9 combines with J gene TRBJ2-5; 11 bases line up with TRBD2. The germline gives CDR1 SGDLS, CDR2 YYNGEE. J was trimmed by 3 bases and V by 4 bases; bases with no gene match: 2. This CDR3 spans 14 amino acids. The chain's CDR3 is CASSLGLAEETQYF. The CDR3 nucleotides are TGTGCCAGCAGCTTGGGACTAGCGGAAGAGACCCAGTACTTC.

The CDR3 DNA sequence: TGTGCCACCAGTGGGACAGGGGGCATGGCTGAAGCTTTCTTT. Protein: CATSGTGGMAEAFF. V is TRBV24-1 and J is TRBJ1-1; the match to TRBD1 covers 11 bases. Per germline, CDR1 KGHDR and CDR2 SFDVKD. V shed 5 bases, J shed 6 bases, and the junction held 4 bases outside the gene matches. This CDR3 contains 14 residues.

This clone appeared a single time. The chain uses TRBV15 and TRBJ1-1; TRBD1 might be the D (5 bases). This CDR3 region has 15 residues. Germline loops: CDR1 LNHNV, CDR2 YYDKDF (reference sequence). V lost 5 bases and J 1 base, leaving 14 bases between the germline ends. This CDR3 is CATSRSRVANTEAFF. DNA of the CDR3: TGTGCCACCAGCCGTTCCAGGGTGGCGAACACTGAAGCTTTCTTT.

The chain recombines TRBV7-2 with TRBJ1-1; D gene ambiguous. The CDR3 runs to 14 residues. Per the germline V gene, CDR1 is SGHTA and CDR2 is FQGNSA. V was shortened by 3 bases and J by 1 base, with 9 bases between the two germline ends. In DNA, the CDR3 is TGTGCCAGCAGCTTGCGGGCTTGGAACACTGAAGCTTTCTTT. It codes for CASSLRAWNTEAFF.

The CDR3 DNA reads as TGTGCCTCCGCGATTAACTATGGCTACACCTTC. This codes for CASAINYGYTF. V and J are TRBV28 and TRBJ1-2, with D hard to call. The germline CDR1 and CDR2 sequences are MDHEN and SYDVKM. This CDR3 region has 11 residues. The V end was cut by 11 bases, the J end by 1 base, with 8 bases between.

The chain is built from TRBV7-6 and TRBJ2-2, with 12 bases fitting TRBD2. This CDR3 spans 16 amino acids. The V segment lost 5 bases and the J segment 4 bases; nucleotides outside the gene matches: 5. From germline, CDR1 is SGHVS and CDR2 FNYEAQ. CDR3 loop: CASSASGGVRTGELFF. The CDR3 nucleotides are TGTGCCAGCAGCGCTAGCGGGGGGGTACGCACCGGGGAGCTGTTTTTT.

The chain combines TRBV4-2 with TRBJ2-1; D is undetermined. The CDR3 totals 15 residues. The V and J ends lost 0 bases and 6 bases respectively, with 12 bases between them. CDR1 and CDR2 (germline): LGHNA, YNFKEQ. The CDR3 sequence is CASSQDPVETNEQFF. CDR3 in DNA: TGTGCCAGCAGCCAAGATCCGGTAGAAACCAATGAGCAGTTCTTC.

This chain connects TRBV18 to TRBJ1-2; D remains ambiguous. The CDR3 runs 13 residues. Germline CDR1 KGHSH, CDR2 LQKENI. V was pared by 6 bases and J by 4 bases, with 12 bases between. The CDR3 is CASSGLLGYGYTF. In DNA form, the CDR3 reads TGTGCCAGCTCGGGCCTCCTCGGCTATGGCTACACCTTC.

The chain carries TRBV28 and TRBJ2-4; D perhaps matches TRBD1 (6 bases). Germline V gives CDR1 MDHEN, CDR2 SYDVKM. There are 15 residues in the CDR3. The V and J ends lost 5 bases and 0 bases respectively, with 11 bases between them. In nucleotides, the CDR3 is TGTGCCAGCAGTGGACAGCAACTAGCCAAAAACATTCAGTACTTC. It yields the protein CASSGQQLAKNIQYF. Full variable domain (remainder filled in from reference TRBV28 and TRBJ2-4): DVKVTQSSRYLVKRTGEKVFLECVQDMDHENMFWYRQDPGLGLRLIYFSYDVKMKEKGDIPEGYSVSREKKERFSLILESASTNQTSMYLCASSGQQLAKNIQYFGAGTRLSVL.

This clone appeared a few times. J is TRBJ2-3 and V is TRBV15, with D maybe TRBD2 (6 bases). The germline CDR1 and CDR2 sequences are LNHNV and YYDKDF (reference sequence). V was cut by 3 bases and J by 6 bases, with 16 bases left in between. This CDR3 has 15 amino acids. CDR3 nucleotides: TGTGCCACCAGCAGGGATGGGGCGGGAACGGATACGCAGTATTTT. The encoded protein is CATSRDGAGTDTQYF.

The V call is TRBV6-6, the J call TRBJ2-7; D might be TRBD1 (6 bases). Trimming removed 4 bases from V and 4 bases from J, with 11 bases in between. The CDR3 extends over 13 amino acids. Germline assignment: CDR1 MNHNY and CDR2 SVGAGI (reference sequence). CDR3 amino acids: CASSFGGGYEQYF. In DNA form, the CDR3 reads TGTGCCAGCAGTTTTGGGGGCGGTTACGAGCAGTACTTC.

The chain uses TRBV6-5 and TRBJ2-4; tentative D call: TRBD2 (5 bases). Per the germline V gene, CDR1 is MNHEY and CDR2 is SVGAGI. The CDR3 contains 15 residues. Trimming pared 2 bases from V and 3 bases from J, leaving 11 bases between. The CDR3 spells CASSYRGMGKNIQYF. CDR3 nucleotide sequence: TGTGCCAGCAGTTACCGGGGAATGGGCAAAAACATTCAGTACTTC.

The CDR3 DNA sequence: TGTGCCAGCAGTTACCGGGACAAAAATTCACCCCTCCACTTT. It specifies CASSYRDKNSPLHF. The chain couples TRBV6-5 to TRBJ1-6; a possible D gene is TRBD1 (6 bases). Trimming removed 2 bases from V and 7 bases from J, with 9 bases in between. This CDR3 is built from 14 residues. Germline V lookup: CDR1 MNHEY, CDR2 SVGAGI.